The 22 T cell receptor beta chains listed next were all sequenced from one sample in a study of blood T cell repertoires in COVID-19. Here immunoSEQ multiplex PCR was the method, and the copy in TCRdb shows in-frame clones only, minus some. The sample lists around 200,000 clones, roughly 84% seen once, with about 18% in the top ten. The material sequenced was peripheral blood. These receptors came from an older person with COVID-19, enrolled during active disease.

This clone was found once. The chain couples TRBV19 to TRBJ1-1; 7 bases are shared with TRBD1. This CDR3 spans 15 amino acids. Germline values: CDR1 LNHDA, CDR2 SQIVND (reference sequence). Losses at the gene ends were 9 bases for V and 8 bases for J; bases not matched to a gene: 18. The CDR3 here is CASRPRQGSRGEAFF. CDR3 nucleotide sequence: TGTGCCAGCAGACCCCGACAGGGTTCCCGGGGGGAAGCTTTCTTT.

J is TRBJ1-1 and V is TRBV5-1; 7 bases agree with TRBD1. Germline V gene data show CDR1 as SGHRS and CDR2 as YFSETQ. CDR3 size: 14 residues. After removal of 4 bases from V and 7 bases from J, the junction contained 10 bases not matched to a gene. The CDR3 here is CASSTPGGLGEAFF. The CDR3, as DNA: TGCGCCAGCAGCACACCAGGGGGGCTGGGTGAAGCTTTCTTT.

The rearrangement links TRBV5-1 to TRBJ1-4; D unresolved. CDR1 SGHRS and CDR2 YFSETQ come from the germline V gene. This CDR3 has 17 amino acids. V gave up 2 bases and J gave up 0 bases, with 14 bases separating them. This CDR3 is CASSFYSATATNEKLFF. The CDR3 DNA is TGCGCCAGCAGCTTTTACTCCGCCACTGCAACTAATGAAAAACTGTTTTTT.

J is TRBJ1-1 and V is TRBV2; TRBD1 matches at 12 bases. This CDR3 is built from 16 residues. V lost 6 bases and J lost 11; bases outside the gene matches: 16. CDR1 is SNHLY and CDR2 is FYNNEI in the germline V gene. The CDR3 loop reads CASRAGRLGTGGSAFF. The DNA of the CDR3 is TGTGCCAGCAGGGCCGGTCGCCTTGGGACAGGGGGCTCGGCTTTCTTT.

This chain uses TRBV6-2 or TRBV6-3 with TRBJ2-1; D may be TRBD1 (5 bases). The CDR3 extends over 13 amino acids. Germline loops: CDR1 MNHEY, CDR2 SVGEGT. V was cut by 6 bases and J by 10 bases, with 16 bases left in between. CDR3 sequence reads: CASSRTSREEQFF. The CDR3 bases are TGTGCCAGCAGCCGCACGTCCAGGGAAGAGCAGTTCTTC.

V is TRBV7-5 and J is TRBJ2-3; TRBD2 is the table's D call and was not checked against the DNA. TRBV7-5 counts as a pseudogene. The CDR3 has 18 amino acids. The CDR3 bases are TGTGTCAGAAGCTTAGTTGGGACTAGCGGGGAGAACGGAGATACGCAGTATTTT. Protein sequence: CVRSLVGTSGENGDTQYF.

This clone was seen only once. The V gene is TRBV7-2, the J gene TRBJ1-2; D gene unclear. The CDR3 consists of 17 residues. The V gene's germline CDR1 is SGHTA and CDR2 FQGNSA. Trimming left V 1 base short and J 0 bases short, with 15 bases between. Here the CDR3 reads CASSLESGLGANYGYTF. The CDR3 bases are TGTGCCAGCAGCTTAGAGAGTGGATTGGGAGCTAACTATGGCTACACCTTC.

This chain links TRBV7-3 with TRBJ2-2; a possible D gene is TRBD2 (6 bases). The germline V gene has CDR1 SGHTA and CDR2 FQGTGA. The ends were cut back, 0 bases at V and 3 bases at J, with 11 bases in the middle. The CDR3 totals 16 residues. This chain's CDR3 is CASSLTGQRDTGELFF. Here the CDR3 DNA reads TGTGCCAGCAGCTTAACGGGGCAGCGGGACACCGGGGAGCTGTTTTTT. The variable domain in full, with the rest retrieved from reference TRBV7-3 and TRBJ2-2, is GAGVSQTPSNKVTEKGKYVELRCDPISGHTALYWYRQSLGQGPEFLIYFQGTGAADDSGLPNDRFFAVRPEGSVSTLKIQRTERGDSAVYLCASSLTGQRDTGELFFGEGSRLTVL.

The CDR3 nucleotides are TGTGCCAGCAGCTCTGGCGGGGGGGCCCTTGAGACCCAGTACTTC. It encodes CASSSGGGALETQYF. The chain couples TRBV5-6 to TRBJ2-5, with 9 nucleotides matching TRBD2. The CDR3 runs to 15 residues. Germline assignment: CDR1 SGHDT and CDR2 YYEEEE. V lost 3 bases, J lost 5 bases, and 8 bases stayed unmatched. The whole variable domain, filled in from reference TRBV5-6 and TRBJ2-5, reads DAGVTQSPTHLIKTRGQQVTLRCSPKSGHDTVSWYQQALGQGPQFIFQYYEEEERQRGNFPDRFSGHQFPNYSSELNVNALLLGDSALYLCASSSGGGALETQYFGPGTRLLVL.

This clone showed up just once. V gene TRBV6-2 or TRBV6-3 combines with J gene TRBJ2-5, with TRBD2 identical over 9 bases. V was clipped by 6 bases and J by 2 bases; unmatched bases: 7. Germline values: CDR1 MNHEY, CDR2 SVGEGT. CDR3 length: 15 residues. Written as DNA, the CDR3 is TGTGCCAGCAGCCGAACGACTAGCGGACAAGAGACCCAGTACTTC. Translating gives CASSRTTSGQETQYF.

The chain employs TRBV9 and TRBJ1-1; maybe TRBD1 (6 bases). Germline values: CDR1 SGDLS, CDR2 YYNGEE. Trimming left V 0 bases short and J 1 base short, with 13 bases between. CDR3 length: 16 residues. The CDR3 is CASSVDAGTQNTEAFF. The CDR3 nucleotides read TGTGCCAGCAGCGTAGATGCCGGGACACAGAACACTGAAGCTTTCTTT.

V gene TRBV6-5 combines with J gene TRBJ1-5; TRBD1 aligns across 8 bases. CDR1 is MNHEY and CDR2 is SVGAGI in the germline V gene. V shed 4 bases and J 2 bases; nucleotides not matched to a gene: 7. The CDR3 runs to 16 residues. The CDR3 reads CASSSAGTGGNQPQHF. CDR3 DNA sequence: TGTGCCAGCAGTTCCGCCGGGACAGGAGGCAATCAGCCCCAGCATTTT.

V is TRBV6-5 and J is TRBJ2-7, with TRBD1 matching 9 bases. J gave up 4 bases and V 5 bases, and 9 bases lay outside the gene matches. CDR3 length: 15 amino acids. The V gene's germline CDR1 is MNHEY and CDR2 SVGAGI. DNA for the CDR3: TGTGCCAGCAGTCTAGAAGGACAGGGGCCGTACGAGCAGTACTTC. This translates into CASSLEGQGPYEQYF.

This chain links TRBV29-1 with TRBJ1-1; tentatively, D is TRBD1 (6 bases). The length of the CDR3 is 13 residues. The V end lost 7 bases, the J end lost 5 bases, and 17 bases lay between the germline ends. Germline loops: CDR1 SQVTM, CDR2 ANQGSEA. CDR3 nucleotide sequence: TGCAGCGCCAAGAAGGCAGGGGTTACTGAAGCTTTCTTT. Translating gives CSAKKAGVTEAFF.

In DNA form, the CDR3 reads TGCGCCAGCAGCTTGGGGGCAGGCGGGGGTACTACTGAAGCTTTCTTT. It translates to CASSLGAGGGTTEAFF. The chain combines TRBV5-1 with TRBJ1-1; tentative D call: TRBD1 (5 bases). V was pared by 0 bases and J by 5 bases, with 17 bases between. The V gene's germline CDR1 is SGHRS and CDR2 YFSETQ. CDR3 length equals 16 residues.

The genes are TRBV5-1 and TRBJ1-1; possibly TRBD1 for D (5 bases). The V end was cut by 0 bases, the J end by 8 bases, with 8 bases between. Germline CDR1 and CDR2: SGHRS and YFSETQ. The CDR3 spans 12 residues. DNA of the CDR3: TGCGCCAGCAGCTTGGCTCAGGGCGAAGCTTTCTTT. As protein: CASSLAQGEAFF.

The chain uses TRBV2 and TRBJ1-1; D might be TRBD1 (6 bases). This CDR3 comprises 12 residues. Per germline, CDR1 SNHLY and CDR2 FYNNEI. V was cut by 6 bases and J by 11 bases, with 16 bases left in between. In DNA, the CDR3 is TGTGCCAGCAGAAACAGGGACCACGTGGCTTTCTTT. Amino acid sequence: CASRNRDHVAFF.

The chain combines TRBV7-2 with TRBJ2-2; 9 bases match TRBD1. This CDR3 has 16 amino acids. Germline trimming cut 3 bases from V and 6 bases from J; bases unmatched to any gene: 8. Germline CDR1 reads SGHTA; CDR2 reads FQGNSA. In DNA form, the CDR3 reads TGTGCCAGCAGCTTTAGGGGGACAGGGTTTCCCGGGGAGCTGTTTTTT. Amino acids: CASSFRGTGFPGELFF.

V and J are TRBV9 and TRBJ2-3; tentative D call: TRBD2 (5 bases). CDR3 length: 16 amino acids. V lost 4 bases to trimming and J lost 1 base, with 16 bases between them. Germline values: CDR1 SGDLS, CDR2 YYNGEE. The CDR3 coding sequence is TGTGCCAGCAGCCCCCTTGGTGGAGCGGGCACAGATACGCAGTATTTT. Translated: CASSPLGGAGTDTQYF.

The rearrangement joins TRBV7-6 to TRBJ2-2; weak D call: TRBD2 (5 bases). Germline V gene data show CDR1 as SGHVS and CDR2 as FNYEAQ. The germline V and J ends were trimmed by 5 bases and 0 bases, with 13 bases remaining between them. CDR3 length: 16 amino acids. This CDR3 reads CASSKETGTNTGELFF. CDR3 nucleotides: TGTGCCAGCAGCAAAGAAACCGGGACGAACACCGGGGAGCTGTTTTTT.

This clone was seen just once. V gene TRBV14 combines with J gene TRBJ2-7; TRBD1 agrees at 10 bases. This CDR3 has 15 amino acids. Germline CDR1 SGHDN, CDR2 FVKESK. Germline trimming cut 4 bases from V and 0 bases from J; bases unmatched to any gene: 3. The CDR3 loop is CASSPGTGVSYEQYF. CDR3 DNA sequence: TGTGCCAGCAGCCCCGGGACAGGGGTCTCCTACGAGCAGTACTTC.

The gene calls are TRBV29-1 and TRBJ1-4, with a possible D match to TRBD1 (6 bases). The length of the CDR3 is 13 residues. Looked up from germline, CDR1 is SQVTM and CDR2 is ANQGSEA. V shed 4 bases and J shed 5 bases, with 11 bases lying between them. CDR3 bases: TGCAGCGTTGGGACAGTCCTCAATGAAAAACTGTTTTTT. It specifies CSVGTVLNEKLFF.